This is a list of T cell receptor beta chains from one sample in a study of blood T cell repertoires in COVID-19. TCRdb's table, derived via immunoSEQ multiplex PCR, lists solely in-frame clones and lacks some. The profile shows 250,000 to 350,000 clones, roughly 90% of them singletons. What was sequenced was peripheral blood. Receptors originate from a man aged 25-40 years with acute or convalescent COVID-19. The CDR3 runs from the conserved cysteine through the conserved F or W. Fields, in order: D gene, clone size, J gene, V gene, CDR3 DNA, CDR3 protein. A D gene is named only where the DNA matches it firmly. Not all rows give a size; the values are once, few, many and, for expanded clones, a class.

>TRBD1|.|TRBJ1-6|TRBV5-1
TGCGCCAGCAGCTCCACGGGCGGACAGGGGAATTCACCCCTCCACTTT
CASSSTGGQGNSPLHF
>TRBD2|.|TRBJ2-1|TRBV19
TGTGCCAGTAGTATCGGACTAGCGGGGTTCCGCAATGAGCAGTTCTTC
CASSIGLAGFRNEQFF
>.|.|TRBJ2-1|TRBV11-3
TGTGCCAGCAGCTCAGGGGCCAATGAGCAGTTCTTC
CASSSGANEQFF
>TRBD1|.|TRBJ1-2|TRBV7-2
TGTGCCAGCAGCAAATTAGGACAGGGGGCGGTGAATGGCTACACCTTC
CASSKLGQGAVNGYTF
>.|.|TRBJ1-4|TRBV21-1
TGTGCCAGCAGTCGGGATAACCAACCGAGGGATGAAAAACTGTTTTTT
CASSRDNQPRDEKLFF
>.|.|TRBJ1-2|TRBV7-8
TGTGCCAGCAGCCCATCCGAGGGCAGAGCTGGCTACACCTTC
CASSPSEGRAGYTF
>TRBD1|few|TRBJ1-3|TRBV5-4
TGTGCCAGCAGCCCAGACAGGGCTTCAGGAAACACCATATATTTT
CASSPDRASGNTIYF
>.|.|TRBJ1-4|TRBV19
TGTGCCAGTTCCGGACAGTCCATTTATGAAAAACTGTTTTTT
CASSGQSIYEKLFF
>.|.|TRBJ1-2|TRBV5-6
TGTGCCAGCAGCTTTAGCGAGAGAAACTATGGCTACACCTTC
CASSFSERNYGYTF
>.|.|TRBJ1-2|TRBV5-8
TGTGCCAGCAGCTTGAGCCGGGGGGGCTACACCTTC
CASSLSRGGYTF
>.|.|TRBJ1-1|TRBV3-1/TRBV3-2
TGTGCCAGCAGCCCTATGGACAGCTTAAACACTGAAGCTTTCTTT
CASSPMDSLNTEAFF
>TRBD2|.|TRBJ2-2|TRBV5-1
TGCGCCAGCAGCTTCGGGGCGGGAGTTTCGGACACCGGGGAGCTGTTTTTT
CASSFGAGVSDTGELFF
>.|once|TRBJ2-2|TRBV29-1
TGCAGCGTTCGTCTGGGGCTGGGAACCGGGGAGCTGTTTTTT
CSVRLGLGTGELFF
>TRBD1|.|TRBJ2-2|TRBV13
TGTGCCAGCAGCTTAGTTCTCGACAGGGGGGGCACCGGGGAGCTGTTTTTT
CASSLVLDRGGTGELFF
>.|.|TRBJ2-1|TRBV5-1
TGCGCCAGCAGCTTGCTTGGGGCAGGGGACTACAATGAGCAGTTCTTC
CASSLLGAGDYNEQFF
>TRBD2|.|TRBJ2-5|TRBV7-3
TGTGCCAGCAGCCCCCGGGGGGGGCCCCAAGAGACCCAGTACTTC
CASSPRGGPQETQYF
>TRBD1|.|TRBJ2-1|TRBV5-4
TGTGCCAGCAGCTTACCGAGACAGGGAGTGGGTGAGCAGTTCTTC
CASSLPRQGVGEQFF
>TRBD1|.|TRBJ1-5|TRBV5-6
TGTGCCAGCAGCCCGTACGGACAGGGGAATCAGCCCCAGCATTTT
CASSPYGQGNQPQHF
>.|.|TRBJ2-1|TRBV19
TGTGCCACTACACCCGGGTCCTACTACAATGAGCAGTTCTTC
CATTPGSYYNEQFF
>TRBD1|.|TRBJ1-2|TRBV18
TGTGCCAGCTCACCGACAGGGGACTCCAGCTACACCTTC
CASSPTGDSSYTF
>.|.|TRBJ2-2|TRBV5-6
TGTGCCAGCAAGAGTTTCGGCGGGCCCGCGAACACCGGGGAGCTGTTTTTT
CASKSFGGPANTGELFF
>TRBD1|.|TRBJ1-6|TRBV5-5
TGTGCCAGCAGCTTGACAGGGGAGCCTAATTCACCCCTCCACTTT
CASSLTGEPNSPLHF
>.|few|TRBJ1-5|TRBV28
TGTGCCAGCAGTTTAAACCCCAACCAGCAGGCCCAGCATTTT
CASSLNPNQQAQHF
>.|.|TRBJ2-2|TRBV3-1/TRBV3-2
TGTGCCAGCAGCCAAGGCTACGGCACCGGGGAGCTGTTTTTT
CASSQGYGTGELFF
>.|.|TRBJ1-1|TRBV30
TGTGCCTGGAGTATCCGAGTGGGGGGGGAAGCTTTCTTT
CAWSIRVGGEAFF
>.|once|TRBJ1-5|TRBV6-5
TGTGCCAGCAGTTACTCGGTGGCCAGGCGTCAGCCCCAGCATTTT
CASSYSVARRQPQHF
>.|.|TRBJ1-5|TRBV6-6
TGTGCCAGCAGACCTAATAGCAATCAGCCCCAGCATTTT
CASRPNSNQPQHF
>TRBD2|.|TRBJ2-1|TRBV18
TGTGCCAGCTCACCTGGGACTACGAACAATGAGCAGTTCTTC
CASSPGTTNNEQFF